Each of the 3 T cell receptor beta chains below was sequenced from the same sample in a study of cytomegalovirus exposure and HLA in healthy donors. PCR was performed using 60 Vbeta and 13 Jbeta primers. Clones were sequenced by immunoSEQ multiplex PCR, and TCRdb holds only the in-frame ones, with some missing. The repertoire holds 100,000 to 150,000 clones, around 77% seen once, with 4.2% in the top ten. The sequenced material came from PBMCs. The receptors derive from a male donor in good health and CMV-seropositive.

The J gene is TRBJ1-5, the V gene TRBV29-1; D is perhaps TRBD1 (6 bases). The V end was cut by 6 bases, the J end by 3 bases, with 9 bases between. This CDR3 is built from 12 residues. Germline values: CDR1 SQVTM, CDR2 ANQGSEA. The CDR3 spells CSVRDNNQPQHF. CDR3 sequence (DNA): TGCAGCGTCCGGGACAACAATCAGCCCCAGCATTTT.

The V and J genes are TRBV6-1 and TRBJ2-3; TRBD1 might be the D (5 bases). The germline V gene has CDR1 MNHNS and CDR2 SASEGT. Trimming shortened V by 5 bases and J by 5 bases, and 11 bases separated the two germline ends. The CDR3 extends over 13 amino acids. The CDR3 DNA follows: TGTGCCAGCAGTCTAGGGGTTCGAGATACGCAGTATTTT. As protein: CASSLGVRDTQYF.

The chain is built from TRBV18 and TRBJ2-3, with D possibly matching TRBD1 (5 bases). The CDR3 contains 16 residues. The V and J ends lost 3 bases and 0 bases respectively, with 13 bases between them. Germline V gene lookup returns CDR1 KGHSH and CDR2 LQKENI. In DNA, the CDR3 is TGTGCCAGCTCACCCCTATCACAGGCTAGCACAGATACGCAGTATTTT. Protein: CASSPLSQASTDTQYF.